These T cell receptor beta chains were read from a single sample in a study of T-cell reconstitution after alpha-beta-depleted transplantation in children. TCRdb independently ran MiXCR on the PCR reads; one entry per CDR3 protein. The profile covers 700,000 to 950,000 distinct CDR3 sequences, with roughly 16% appearing a single time and roughly 5% taken by the ten largest. Sequences were derived from PBMCs, mostly from graft donor cells, sampled 360 days after TCRalphabeta/CD19-depleted stem cell transplant. Receptors originate from a male patient younger than 18 who had a stem cell transplant for acute lymphoblastic leukemia, so the T cells may come from the graft donor. Each CDR3 is given with its conserved first and last residue. The D gene is left open where the match is weak. Where a row states a size, it is once, few, many or the class of an expanded clone; other rows omit it.

>-|few|TRBV12-3/TRBV12-4|TRBJ2-3
TGTGCCAGCAGCTCGGGATTCGATACGCAGTATTTT
CASSSGFDTQYF
>-|few|TRBV5-1|TRBJ2-7
TGCGCCAGCAGCTTGTGGGACGGGAGCTACGAGCAGTACTTC
CASSLWDGSYEQYF
>-|few|TRBV11-2|TRBJ2-1
TGTGCCAGCAGCCCCATGATGGAGACCTACAATGAGCAGTTCTTC
CASSPMMETYNEQFF
>TRBD2|few|TRBV2|TRBJ2-1
TGTGCCAGCAACCCCCGAAGGACTAGCGGTGACAATGAGCAGTTCTTC
CASNPRRTSGDNEQFF
>-|few|TRBV27|TRBJ2-7
TGTGCCAGCAGTTTATGGCTGGGGAACTACGAGCAGTACTTC
CASSLWLGNYEQYF
>TRBD1|-|TRBV18|TRBJ2-7
TGTGCCAGCTCACCACCAGGACAGGGGAACTACGAGCAGTACTTC
CASSPPGQGNYEQYF
>-|-|TRBV10-1|TRBJ2-1
TGCGCCAGCAGTGATCCGGGGGCATCCTACAATGAGCAGTTCTTC
CASSDPGASYNEQFF
>-|-|TRBV6-1|TRBJ2-3
TGTGCCAGTAACCTAGGGCCCCCCAGCACAGATACGCAGTATTTT
CASNLGPPSTDTQYF
>TRBD2|few|TRBV7-8|TRBJ2-1
TGTGCCAGCAGCTTTGGGGCTAGCGGGAGAGTAACCTACAATGAGCAGTTCTTC
CASSFGASGRVTYNEQFF
>TRBD1|-|TRBV24-1|TRBJ2-2
TGTGCCACCAGTGACCCCGGGACAGGGGCTGAGGGGGAGCTGTTTTTT
CATSDPGTGAEGELFF
>TRBD1|few|TRBV2|TRBJ2-2
TGTGCCAGCTCTGGTCTGGGGACAGGCACCGGGGAGCTGTTTTTT
CASSGLGTGTGELFF
>TRBD2|many|TRBV12-3/TRBV12-4|TRBJ2-7
TGTGCCAGCAGTTTAGGGGGGGGACCCCCCTACGAGCAGTACTTC
CASSLGGGPPYEQYF
>-|-|TRBV18|TRBJ2-5
TGTGCCAGCTCACCAGGGGTTGAAGAGACCCAGTACTTC
CASSPGVEETQYF
>-|few|TRBV7-6|TRBJ2-6
TGTGCCAGCAGCTTAGCGGGGAGACTAGGGAAAAACGGGTCTGGGGCCAACGTCCTGACTTTC
CASSLAGRLGKNGSGANVLTF
>TRBD2|few|TRBV20-1|TRBJ2-1
TGCAGTGCTACTAGCGGGTTCATATGGAATGAGCAGTTCTTC
CSATSGFIWNEQFF
>-|-|TRBV15|TRBJ1-5
TGTGCCACCAGCAATAAGCGGTTTCAGCCCCAGCATTTT
CATSNKRFQPQHF
>-|few|TRBV5-1|TRBJ2-7
TGCGCCCGGGACTACGAGCAGTACTTC
CARDYEQYF
>-|many|TRBV5-5|TRBJ2-1
TGTGCCAGCAGCGGGCCGGGACTCCTGAGCTCCTACAATGAGCAGTTCTTC
CASSGPGLLSSYNEQFF
>TRBD2|-|TRBV5-1|TRBJ2-3
TGCGCCAGCAGCTCTGGGACTAGCGGGAGGGCCCCCACAGATACGCAGTATTTT
CASSSGTSGRAPTDTQYF
>-|-|TRBV12-3/TRBV12-4|TRBJ2-2
TGTGCCAGCAGCTACTTCCTGGGGGCCGGGGAGCTGTTTTTT
CASSYFLGAGELFF
>TRBD1|-|TRBV5-4|TRBJ2-3
TGTGCCAGCAGCGTGACAGGGTTCACAGATACGCAGTATTTT
CASSVTGFTDTQYF
>TRBD2|-|TRBV20-1|TRBJ2-1
TGCAGTGCCGCGACTAGCGGGAGGGCCAGTGAGCAGTTCTTC
CSAATSGRASEQFF
>-|many|TRBV10-1|TRBJ2-1
TGCGCCAGCAGTGAGACCCTTAATGAGCAGTTCTTC
CASSETLNEQFF
>-|many|TRBV6-5|TRBJ1-3
TGTGCCAGCAGTTACTCGGGTAGCTCTGGAAACACCATATATTTT
CASSYSGSSGNTIYF
>-|few|TRBV7-2|TRBJ2-1
TGTGCCAGCAGCTTAGAGGTTCCGGGACCCTACTATGAGCAGTTCTTC
CASSLEVPGPYYEQFF
>TRBD2|many|TRBV9|TRBJ2-3
TGTGCCAGCAGCGAGGTGACTAGCGGGAGCGCAGATACGCAGTATTTT
CASSEVTSGSADTQYF
>-|-|TRBV12-3/TRBV12-4|TRBJ1-1
TGTGCCAGCAGTTCCCCACCCGTTGCGCACGCGAACACTGAAGCTTTCTTT
CASSSPPVAHANTEAFF
>TRBD2|few|TRBV6-1|TRBJ2-1
TGTGCCAGCAGCCTCGGGCTAGCGGTTACAAGTGAGCAGTTCTTC
CASSLGLAVTSEQFF
>-|few|TRBV11-1|TRBJ2-6
TGTGCCAGCAGCTCCACCCTATCAATGCGCGGCGGGGCCAACGTCCTGACTTTC
CASSSTLSMRGGANVLTF
>TRBD1|-|TRBV5-1|TRBJ1-2
TGCGCCAGCAGTCTGCCGGGACAGGGATGGGATGGCTACACCTTC
CASSLPGQGWDGYTF
>TRBD2|-|TRBV6-5|TRBJ2-2
TGTGCCAGCAGTTACGGGGCGGGAGCCAGTGGGGAGCTGTTTTTT
CASSYGAGASGELFF
>-|-|TRBV4-1|TRBJ2-3
TGCGCCAGCAGCCTGACAGTTATCCCAGATACGCAGTATTTT
CASSLTVIPDTQYF
>-|-|TRBV20-1|TRBJ2-3
TGCAGTGCCAGGGCGTCTGTTACAGATACGCAGTATTTT
CSARASVTDTQYF
>-|-|TRBV12-3/TRBV12-4|TRBJ2-2
TGTGCCAGCAGTCCACCGGGACTCTCCATGAACACCGGGGAGCTGTTTTTT
CASSPPGLSMNTGELFF
>TRBD1|-|TRBV29-1|TRBJ2-1
TGCAGCTCTCTTCCGGGACAGGGAAGGCATGAGCAGTTCTTC
CSSLPGQGRHEQFF
>TRBD2|many|TRBV7-2|TRBJ2-3
TGTGCCAGCAGCCTAGCGGGAGGACGCACAGATACGCAGTATTTT
CASSLAGGRTDTQYF
>TRBD1|few|TRBV7-3|TRBJ2-2
TGTGCCAGCAGCTTAAAGGGGACAGCGAACACCGGGGAGCTGTTTTTT
CASSLKGTANTGELFF
>-|few|TRBV9|TRBJ2-4
TGTGCCAGCAGCGTAGCTTTGGCGGCGATCGCCAAAAACATTCAGTACTTC
CASSVALAAIAKNIQYF
>-|-|TRBV7-6|TRBJ2-7
TGTGCCAGCAGCTTAGCGTCCGCAGGGAGAACCTACGAGCAGTACTTC
CASSLASAGRTYEQYF